This T cell receptor (beta chain) came from a study of blood T cell repertoires in COVID-19. The CDR3 runs 14 residues. Trimming removed 5 bases at V and 2 bases at J, with 10 bases between. Germline assignment: CDR1 LGHNT and CDR2 FRNRAP. Data came from immunoSEQ multiplex PCR; TCRdb stores just in-frame clones and leaves some out. This table has 300,000 to 350,000 clones, 87% appearing once. The J gene is TRBJ1-3, the V gene TRBV12-5; D remains unclear. The receptor was derived from a woman aged 45-60 years with COVID-19, enrolled during active disease. Sequencing was carried out using peripheral blood. The DNA for the CDR3 is TGTGCTAGTGGTCCCCGGGTAACTGGAAACACCATATATTTT. This codes for CASGPRVTGNTIYF.